The 25 T cell receptor beta chains reported below all come from one sample, sequenced in a study of early T cells in non-severe SARS-CoV-2 infection. One entry per CDR3 protein, called by TCRdb with MiXCR from the 5' RACE reads. The sample lists 30,000 or so distinct CDR3 sequences, under 7.5% occurring once. The sample taken for sequencing was whole blood. Receptor source: an adult who was a healthcare worker with PCR-confirmed SARS-CoV-2 infection or an uninfected control (not recorded which).

Many counts were recorded for this clonotype. This chain joins TRBV3-1 and TRBJ2-7; 12 bases line up with TRBD2. This CDR3 has 13 amino acids. In germline, CDR1 is LGHDT, CDR2 YNNKEL (reference sequence). J was trimmed by 5 bases and V by 4 bases; bases with no gene match: 0. As DNA, the CDR3 is TGTGCCAGCAGCCGACTAGCGGGAGACGAGCAGTACTTC. This encodes CASSRLAGDEQYF.

Regarding this clonotype: This may be a read error: a much more frequent sequence differs by one nucleotide. V and J are TRBV25-1 and TRBJ2-1; D is unclear. Germline CDR1 reads MGHDK; CDR2 reads SYGVNS. The CDR3 totals 10 residues. CDR3 loop: CANSNNEQFF. The CDR3 DNA is TGTGCCAACAGTAACAATGAGCAGTTCTTC.

This clonotype was seen a handful of times. V usage is TRBV10-3 and J usage is TRBJ2-1; no reliable D call. Germline V CDR1 and CDR2: ENHRY, SYGVKD. The ends were cut back, 4 bases at V and 6 bases at J, with 7 bases in the middle. The CDR3 loop spans 12 amino acids. DNA for the CDR3: TGTGCCATCAGTGGGGATTCCAATGAGCAGTTCTTC. This sequence encodes CAISGDSNEQFF.

This clonotype was detected ten times or more. The chain joins TRBV28 to TRBJ2-4; D ambiguous. Per germline, CDR1 MDHEN and CDR2 SYDVKM. This CDR3 spans 15 amino acids. V was clipped by 1 base and J by 0 bases, with 7 bases between them. Written as DNA, the CDR3 is TGTGCCAGCAGTTTATACGGTCTAGCCAAAAACATTCAGTACTTC. Protein sequence: CASSLYGLAKNIQYF.

This clonotype was seen many times. The chain joins TRBV6-1 to TRBJ1-1; TRBD1 aligns across 7 bases. CDR1 is MNHNS, CDR2 SASEGT, per germline. The CDR3 extends over 13 amino acids. V was pared by 6 bases and J by 4 bases, with 5 bases of the junction left unmatched. The CDR3 here is CASSDDRVTEAFF. In DNA, the CDR3 is TGTGCCAGCAGCGACGACAGGGTCACTGAAGCTTTCTTT.

The rearrangement links TRBV5-3 to TRBJ2-1, with 7 nucleotides matching TRBD2. TRBV5-3 is noted as an ORF with a role that remains uncertain. The CDR3 extends over 13 amino acids. V shed 1 base and J 6 bases; nucleotides not matched to a gene: 1. The CDR3 DNA reads as TGTGCCAGAAGCTTGCCTAGCGGCAATGAGCAGTTCTTC. This sequence encodes CARSLPSGNEQFF.

A few counts support this clonotype. The chain carries TRBV12-3 or TRBV12-4 and TRBJ2-7; the D is unclear. V was clipped by 5 bases and J by 5 bases, with 10 bases between them. The CDR3 extends over 12 amino acids. CDR3 sequence: CASSPPYDEQYF. CDR3 bases: TGTGCCAGCAGTCCCCCGTATGACGAGCAGTACTTC.

There are many counts of this clonotype. The CDR3 is CSAWTSGKDNEQFF. The DNA for the CDR3 is TGCAGCGCCTGGACTAGCGGGAAGGACAATGAGCAGTTCTTC. The chain carries TRBV29-1 and TRBJ2-1; TRBD2 agrees at 12 bases. V was clipped by 7 bases and J by 5 bases; unmatched bases: 6. The CDR3 consists of 14 residues. In germline, CDR1 is SQVTM, CDR2 ANQGSEA.

By share of the sample, this clonotype is medium-sized. The chain carries TRBV16 and TRBJ1-6; TRBD1 matches 7 bases. CDR1 KGHSY and CDR2 FQNENV come from the germline V gene. This CDR3 contains 17 residues. Unmatched junction bases numbered 10, after V lost 0 bases and J lost 8 bases. As DNA, the CDR3 is TGTGCCAGCAGCCAATCCGGGGACACCACAGGGGATTCACCCCTCCACTTT. It specifies CASSQSGDTTGDSPLHF.

This clonotype was seen at least ten times. The CDR3, as DNA: TGTGCCAGTAGCAAAGGACAGGGGGCTACAGATACGCAGTATTTT. Its translation is CASSKGQGATDTQYF. This chain links TRBV19 with TRBJ2-3; 11 nucleotides line up with TRBD1. Germline CDR1 and CDR2: LNHDA and SQIVND (reference sequence). Trimming cost V 6 bases and J 3 bases; bases outside gene matches: 5. CDR3 length: 15 amino acids.

The chain links TRBV29-1 to TRBJ2-5; TRBD2 matches at 8 bases. The CDR3 extends over 17 amino acids. Germline CDR1 is SQVTM and CDR2 is ANQGSEA. Unmatched junction bases numbered 10, after V lost 1 base and J lost 0 bases. CDR3 amino acids: CSVEGPLRGRYQETQYF. For the CDR3, the DNA is TGCAGCGTTGAAGGACCTCTGCGCGGGAGGTACCAAGAGACCCAGTACTTC.

The V call is TRBV29-1, the J call TRBJ1-1, with 8 positions matching TRBD1. With 5 bases clipped from V and 0 bases from J, the junction kept 5 bases outside the gene matches. The CDR3 runs 14 residues. Germline CDR1 is SQVTM and CDR2 is ANQGSEA. DNA for the CDR3: TGCAGCGTTCACAGGGGGTTGGTGAACACTGAAGCTTTCTTT. This sequence encodes CSVHRGLVNTEAFF.

In DNA form, the CDR3 reads TGTGCCAGCAGCTTTACTAGCGGGAGGGGAGGTGAGCAGTTCTTC. It translates to CASSFTSGRGGEQFF. The rearrangement uses TRBV7-9 and TRBJ2-1; 13 bases are shared with TRBD2. The CDR3 sequence is 15 residues long. V lost 3 bases and J lost 9; bases outside the gene matches: 5. CDR1 SEHNR and CDR2 FQNEAQ come from the germline V gene (reference sequence).

This clonotype was recorded many times. V usage is TRBV28 and J usage is TRBJ2-7; D perhaps matches TRBD2 (6 bases). V was clipped by 7 bases and J by 2 bases, with 12 bases between them. The CDR3 contains 13 residues. Germline lookup yields CDR1 MDHEN and CDR2 SYDVKM. CDR3 in amino acids: CASKLAGTYEQYF. The CDR3 DNA is TGTGCCAGCAAGCTGGCGGGAACCTACGAGCAGTACTTC.

This clonotype has at least ten counts. CDR3 loop: CASSLGHTSSGANVLTF. In nucleotides, the CDR3 is TGCGCCAGCAGCTTGGGACACACCAGCTCTGGGGCCAACGTCCTGACTTTC. The V gene is TRBV5-1, the J gene TRBJ2-6, with D uncertain. The CDR3 is 17 residues long. Germline CDR1 is SGHRS and CDR2 is YFSETQ. The V end lost 0 bases, the J end lost 0 bases, and 10 bases lay between the germline ends.

CDR3 region: CASRPGRQGEQFF. CDR3 nucleotide sequence: TGTGCCAGCAGACCGGGACGGCAGGGAGAGCAGTTCTTC. V is TRBV9 and J is TRBJ2-1; TRBD1 or TRBD2 may be the D gene (5 bases each). Trimming cost V 5 bases and J 10 bases, with 16 bases left between them. There are 13 residues in the CDR3. Germline CDR1 and CDR2: SGDLS and YYNGEE.

This rearrangement joins TRBV27 to TRBJ1-1; D may be TRBD1 (5 bases). There are 13 residues in the CDR3. V shed 2 bases and J shed 4 bases, with 8 bases lying between them. Germline CDR1 reads MNHEY; CDR2 reads SMNVEV (reference sequence). CDR3 residues: CASSLAGTTEAFF. CDR3 bases: TGTGCCAGCAGTTTAGCGGGGACCACTGAAGCTTTCTTT.

Many counts were recorded for this clonotype. This rearrangement joins TRBV5-6 to TRBJ2-6, with a weak D call TRBD2 (5 bases). The CDR3 contains 16 residues. CDR1 is SGHDT, CDR2 YYEEEE, per germline. V lost 5 bases to trimming and J lost 0 bases, with 12 bases between them. The CDR3 DNA sequence: TGTGCCAGCAGTGGGAGCAGAACCTCTGGGGCCAACGTCCTGACTTTC. Translated, it gives CASSGSRTSGANVLTF.

This clonotype was observed many times. V is TRBV6-6 and J is TRBJ1-5; D is unclear. V was trimmed by 2 bases and J by 7 bases, leaving 15 bases between them. CDR3 length: 15 residues. Germline assignment: CDR1 MNHNY and CDR2 SVGAGI (reference sequence). CDR3 residues: CASSYEGGSGQPQHF. The CDR3 DNA follows: TGTGCCAGCAGTTACGAAGGTGGGTCGGGGCAGCCCCAGCATTTT.

At least ten counts were recorded for this clonotype. The rearrangement links TRBV6-6 to TRBJ2-3; 8 bases agree with TRBD2. Germline values: CDR1 MNHNY, CDR2 SVGAGI (reference sequence). The CDR3 loop spans 15 amino acids. V lost 6 bases and J lost 4; bases outside the gene matches: 9. For the CDR3, the DNA is TGTGCCAGCAGAGCTAGCGGGCGGGGCCCAGATACGCAGTATTTT. Translated, it gives CASRASGRGPDTQYF.

This clonotype was counted ten times or more. This chain connects TRBV29-1 to TRBJ1-2; tentatively, D is TRBD1 (5 bases). This CDR3 is built from 9 residues. CDR1 and CDR2 from the germline V gene are SQVTM and ANQGSEA. Trimming took off 5 bases at V and 12 bases at J, with 10 bases between the two ends. The CDR3 bases are TGCAGCGTTTTGGGGGGAAACACCTTC. As protein: CSVLGGNTF. Full variable domain (remainder filled in from reference TRBV29-1 and TRBJ1-2): SAVISQKPSRDICQRGTSLTIQCQVDSQVTMMFWYRQQPGQSLTLIATANQGSEATYESGFVIDKFPISRPNLTFSTLTVSNMSPEDSSIYLCSVLGGNTFGSGTRLTVV.

This clonotype was seen a few times. The J gene is TRBJ2-1, the V gene TRBV5-1; TRBD1 matches 9 bases. The CDR3 is made up of 15 amino acids. Germline values: CDR1 SGHRS, CDR2 YFSETQ. Trimming took 7 bases from V and 2 from J; bases not matched to a gene: 7. The CDR3 DNA reads as TGCGCCAGCGGACAGGGGAGGGACCCCTACAATGAGCAGTTCTTC. Its translation is CASGQGRDPYNEQFF.

This clonotype has ten or more counts. The rearrangement links TRBV7-7 to TRBJ2-2, with no clear D. In germline, CDR1 is SSHAT, CDR2 FNYEAQ (reference sequence). V lost 6 bases, J lost 6 bases, and 17 bases lay in between. There are 15 residues in the CDR3. DNA for the CDR3: TGTGCCAGCAGTCCAAACGGGCCTCACGCCGGGGAGCTGTTTTTT. Its protein is CASSPNGPHAGELFF.

This clonotype appeared many times. J is TRBJ1-1 and V is TRBV7-2; 9 bases map to TRBD1. The CDR3 contains 15 residues. Germline V CDR1 and CDR2: SGHTA, FQGNSA. The V gene end was trimmed by 4 bases and the J gene end by 5 bases; junction bases not matched to a gene: 8. The CDR3 nucleotides read TGTGCCAGCAGCTCCCTGGGACAGGGCACAACTGAAGCTTTCTTT. Translation gives CASSSLGQGTTEAFF.

This chain uses TRBV7-9 with TRBJ2-3; 7 bases are a match to TRBD1. Per the germline V gene, CDR1 is SEHNR and CDR2 is FQNEAQ (reference sequence). The CDR3 sequence is 14 residues long. V dropped 1 base and J dropped 9; count of bases not matched to a gene: 7. The CDR3, as DNA: TGTGCCAGCAGCTTAGACCTACAGGGGAACACGCAGTATTTT. It translates to CASSLDLQGNTQYF.